The following is a T cell receptor (beta chain) sequence with its context. The antigen is not known. Germline CDR1 and CDR2: SEHNR and FQNEAQ (reference sequence). Trimming removed 1 base from V and 0 bases from J, with 22 bases in between. This CDR3 is built from 20 residues. The data belong to a study of blood T cells in healthy people across ages. Study-level findings and limits: Naive and antigen-experienced cells could not be conclusively compared, given unsorted PBMCs. With age, beta diversity per million T cells declined roughly linearly, significantly by approximately 40. Diversity estimates from one million T cells were considered underestimates.

For the second PCR, which ran for about 7 to 11 cycles, a sample-barcoded 5' primer and a J-beta primer mix were used. Each cDNA molecule was tagged by a template-switch adaptor that had 12 random nucleotides. From the 5' RACE reads, TCRdb called clonotypes with MiXCR, one entry per CDR3 protein. Of about 1,500,000 distinct CDR3 sequences listed, 28% are singletons. The V gene is TRBV7-9, the J gene TRBJ1-5, with D possibly matching TRBD1 (6 bases). The sequenced material came from blood. The TCR originated in a woman aged 30 to 39 in good health. CDR3 in DNA: TGTGCCAGCAGCTTAGATGTCGGACAGTATAATACTTATAGCAATCAGCCCCAGCATTTT. Residues: CASSLDVGQYNTYSNQPQHF.